The text below deals with one TCR beta chain. This entry is derived from a study of T cell changes during pregnancy in multiple sclerosis. Assay: immunoSEQ multiplex PCR; the TCRdb copy retains only in-frame clones and omits some. The table shows about 100,000 clones, with roughly 90% occurring only once. CDR1 SGDLS and CDR2 YYNGEE come from the germline V gene. Unmatched junction bases numbered 4, after V lost 0 bases and J lost 7 bases. CDR3 length equals 15 residues. The sequence came from a female donor with multiple sclerosis, enrolled in a pregnancy study. The starting material was peripheral blood, obtained after pregnancy. The chain employs TRBV9 and TRBJ1-1; 12 bases align to TRBD1. CDR3 protein: CASSVDGTGGYEAFF. The CDR3 DNA sequence: TGTGCCAGCAGCGTAGATGGGACAGGGGGCTATGAAGCTTTCTTT.